The 27 T cell receptor beta chains below all came from one sample that was sequenced in a study of radiation and T cells in renal cell carcinoma. The method was immunoSEQ multiplex PCR; TCRdb's version includes in-frame clones alone and lacks a portion of them. The sample consists of tens of thousands of clones, just over 75% of them appearing once. Time point reported: blood 2 weeks post-SBRT. Treatment here: 15 Gy SBRT to primary tumor, nephrectomy 4 weeks later. The specimen comprised blood, sampled from a patient whose treatment included radiotherapy and nephrectomy. Every receptor here comes from a man in his 60s with renal cell carcinoma.

This clone was seen only a few times. The rearrangement joins TRBV10-3 to TRBJ1-5, with D perhaps TRBD1 (5 bases). The V and J ends lost 11 bases and 7 bases respectively, with 15 bases between them. The CDR3 length is 12 residues. Germline V gives CDR1 ENHRY, CDR2 SYGVKD. The CDR3 coding sequence is TGTGCCTCCCGGGACCGTTTGCAGCCCCAGCATTTT. Its protein product is CASRDRLQPQHF.

The J gene is TRBJ1-2, the V gene TRBV7-9; D not certain. From germline, CDR1 is SEHNR and CDR2 FQNEAQ (reference sequence). The CDR3 spans 14 residues. Trimming cost V 5 bases and J 0 bases, with 10 bases left between them. This chain's CDR3 is CASSPSRSNYGYTF. The CDR3 DNA reads TGTGCCAGCAGCCCTAGTAGATCTAACTATGGCTACACCTTC.

The chain uses TRBV29-1 and TRBJ1-2, with a tentative D call TRBD1 (5 bases). This CDR3 has 11 residues. Germline V gene lookup returns CDR1 SQVTM and CDR2 ANQGSEA. The V and J ends lost 4 bases and 4 bases respectively, with 7 bases between them. The DNA for the CDR3 is TGCAGCGTTGGGCAGGGCTATGGCTACACCTTC. Protein sequence: CSVGQGYGYTF.

The chain recombines TRBV19 with TRBJ2-3; 14 bases are a match to TRBD2. The germline gives CDR1 LNHDA, CDR2 SQIVND (reference sequence). The CDR3 loop spans 16 amino acids. The J segment lost 6 bases and the V segment lost 4 bases, leaving 6 bases of the junction unmatched. CDR3 nucleotides: TGTGCCAGTAGTACTCCGGGACTAGCGGGAGTTGATACGCAGTATTTT. This codes for CASSTPGLAGVDTQYF.

V and J are TRBV7-9 and TRBJ2-5; D is undetermined. This CDR3 comprises 14 residues. Looked up from germline, CDR1 is SEHNR and CDR2 is FQNEAQ (reference sequence). V lost 3 bases and J lost 5, with 13 bases in between. The CDR3 sequence is CASSLISGEETQYF. CDR3 coding DNA: TGTGCCAGCAGCTTGATCTCCGGCGAGGAGACCCAGTACTTC.

The chain's CDR3 is CASSVFGTGGRDTQYF. The CDR3 bases are TGTGCCAGCAGTGTTTTCGGGACAGGGGGACGAGATACGCAGTATTTT. V is TRBV6-1 and J is TRBJ2-3; the match to TRBD1 covers 11 bases. CDR1 is MNHNS, CDR2 SASEGT, per germline. The length of the CDR3 is 16 residues. V dropped 4 bases and J dropped 5; count of bases not matched to a gene: 8.

The CDR3 region has the DNA TGTGCCAGTAGTCGGACTAGCGGGGGGTACCAAGAGACCCAGTACTTC. Translation gives CASSRTSGGYQETQYF. The chain recombines TRBV19 with TRBJ2-5; TRBD2 matches 14 bases. V shed 5 bases, J shed 0 bases, and the junction held 2 bases outside the gene matches. Germline V lookup: CDR1 LNHDA, CDR2 SQIVND (reference sequence). The length of the CDR3 is 16 residues.

The chain joins TRBV27 to TRBJ2-7, with D maybe TRBD2 (5 bases). The CDR3 runs 12 residues. The V and J ends lost 5 bases and 3 bases respectively, with 8 bases between them. CDR1 and CDR2 (germline): MNHEY, SMNVEV (reference sequence). The CDR3 DNA reads TGTGCCAGCAGTCCCGGGATCTACGAGCAGTACTTC. Its translation: CASSPGIYEQYF.

The chain combines TRBV15 with TRBJ2-7; weak D call: TRBD2 (5 bases). CDR1 and CDR2 from the germline V gene are LNHNV and YYDKDF (reference sequence). The CDR3 has 13 amino acids. The V gene lost 1 base and the J gene lost 4 bases, with 8 bases spanning the gap. The CDR3, as DNA: TGTGCCACCAGCAGAGTAGGGAGATACGAGCAGTACTTC. It codes for CATSRVGRYEQYF.

In this sample, this clone turned up a few times. This chain links TRBV5-1 with TRBJ2-1; 9 bases line up with TRBD1. J gave up 2 bases and V 4 bases, and 4 bases lay outside the gene matches. From germline, CDR1 is SGHRS and CDR2 YFSETQ. CDR3 length: 15 residues. The CDR3 bases are TGCGCCAGCAGCCTAAGACAGGGGGCCTACAATGAGCAGTTCTTC. Protein product: CASSLRQGAYNEQFF.

This clone was recorded a few times. The chain has TRBV2 and TRBJ1-1; D perhaps matches TRBD1 (6 bases). The CDR3 consists of 18 residues. In germline, CDR1 is SNHLY, CDR2 FYNNEI. V shed 7 bases and J shed 2 bases, with 26 bases lying between them. The CDR3 region has the DNA TGTGCCAGCACTGGGCGCCTGGACAGACTAAACATTAACACTGAAGCTTTCTTT. Translated: CASTGRLDRLNINTEAFF. Full variable domain (remainder filled in from reference TRBV2 and TRBJ1-1): EPEVTQTPSHQVTQMGQEVILRCVPISNHLYFYWYRQILGQKVEFLVSFYNNEISEKSEIFDDQFSVERPDGSNFTLKIRSTKLEDSAMYFCASTGRLDRLNINTEAFFGQGTRLTVV.

The chain uses TRBV5-4 and TRBJ1-1; D not resolved. CDR3 length equals 15 residues. Germline V gives CDR1 SGHNT, CDR2 YYREEE (reference sequence). The ends were cut back, 0 bases at V and 0 bases at J, with 9 bases in the middle. The CDR3 DNA sequence: TGTGCCAGCAGCTTGGGGTCGGCCATGAACACTGAAGCTTTCTTT. Encoded protein: CASSLGSAMNTEAFF.

The chain joins TRBV2 to TRBJ1-4; D uncertain. V shed 3 bases and J shed 5 bases, with 13 bases lying between them. CDR1 and CDR2 (germline): SNHLY, FYNNEI. This CDR3 has 15 amino acids. The CDR3 is CASSESVFLNEKLFF. CDR3 DNA sequence: TGTGCCAGCAGTGAGTCGGTATTTCTAAATGAAAAACTGTTTTTT.

The rearrangement joins TRBV19 to TRBJ1-5; 7 bases are a match to TRBD1. Trimming took 5 bases from V and 0 from J; bases not matched to a gene: 7. The CDR3 spans 16 residues. Germline CDR1 LNHDA, CDR2 SQIVND (reference sequence). CDR3 loop: CASSVSGGLSNQPQHF. Written as DNA, the CDR3 is TGTGCCAGTAGTGTGTCAGGGGGACTTAGCAATCAGCCCCAGCATTTT.

V is TRBV6-6 and J is TRBJ2-7, with D possibly TRBD2 on 6 matching bases. The CDR3 has 14 amino acids. V was trimmed by 2 bases and J by 6 bases, leaving 14 bases between them. Germline values: CDR1 MNHNY, CDR2 SVGAGI (reference sequence). CDR3 sequence (DNA): TGTGCCAGCAGTTACAGCGGGCCTGGGTCCGAGCAGTACTTC. This translates into CASSYSGPGSEQYF.

The V gene is TRBV20-1, the J gene TRBJ2-5; the match to TRBD2 covers 10 bases. From germline, CDR1 is DFQATT and CDR2 SNEGSKA (reference sequence). The CDR3 spans 11 residues. As DNA, the CDR3 is TGCAGCTTTAGCGGGGGGGAGACCCAGTACTTC. Translated: CSFSGGETQYF.

The genes are TRBV5-1 and TRBJ1-1; the match to TRBD1 covers 7 bases. J gave up 2 bases and V 0 bases, and 7 bases lay outside the gene matches. Looked up from germline, CDR1 is SGHRS and CDR2 is YFSETQ. The CDR3 runs 16 residues. CDR3 DNA: TGCGCCAGCAGCTTGGTTTCAGGGGGTGGAAACACTGAAGCTTTCTTT. Translating it yields CASSLVSGGGNTEAFF.

This clone was found once. V and J are TRBV10-3 and TRBJ2-1; 7 bases fit TRBD1. The CDR3 totals 11 residues. V lost 5 bases and J lost 14; bases outside the gene matches: 6. From germline, CDR1 is ENHRY and CDR2 SYGVKD. The CDR3 sequence: CAISLGGEEFF. In nucleotides, the CDR3 is TGTGCCATCAGTCTAGGGGGCGAGGAGTTCTTC.

This clone was seen ten or more times. The rearrangement joins TRBV7-8 to TRBJ1-2, with D hard to call. V was trimmed by 2 bases and J by 0 bases, leaving 7 bases between them. CDR1 is SGHVS and CDR2 is FQNEAQ in the germline V gene. The CDR3 has 14 residues. CDR3: CASSLTDSNYGYTF. The CDR3 nucleotides read TGTGCCAGCAGCTTAACGGATTCTAACTATGGCTACACCTTC.

The chain combines TRBV28 with TRBJ1-1, with TRBD1 identical over 8 bases. CDR1 is MDHEN, CDR2 SYDVKM, per germline. Trimming removed 8 bases from V and 0 bases from J; junction bases left unmatched: 11. The CDR3 is 16 residues long. DNA of the CDR3: TGTGCCAGCGGGATCCTCGGACAGGGCATGAACACTGAAGCTTTCTTT. Amino acid sequence: CASGILGQGMNTEAFF.

Only one count was recorded for this clone. The chain uses TRBV9 and TRBJ2-3; 7 nucleotides agree with TRBD2. V gave up 0 bases and J gave up 1 base; unmatched junction bases: 2. Germline-derived CDR1 and CDR2 are SGDLS and YYNGEE. The CDR3 has 15 residues. The CDR3 DNA reads as TGTGCCAGCAGCGTAGTTGGGGGGGGCACAGATACGCAGTATTTT. Its protein product is CASSVVGGGTDTQYF.

The rearrangement uses TRBV4-1 and TRBJ2-7; no clear D gene. Per the germline V gene, CDR1 is MGHRA and CDR2 is YSYEKL. The ends were cut back, 0 bases at V and 6 bases at J, with 12 bases in the middle. CDR3 size: 14 residues. The CDR3 protein is CASSQDFRISEQYV. The CDR3 DNA reads TGCGCCAGCAGCCAAGACTTCAGAATCTCCGAGCAGTACGTC.

This chain connects TRBV5-1 to TRBJ2-7; the D gene is possibly TRBD2 (5 bases). CDR3 length: 14 amino acids. Germline CDR1 is SGHRS and CDR2 is YFSETQ. The V end lost 1 base, the J end lost 1 base, and 9 bases lay between the germline ends. The CDR3 nucleotides read TGCGCCAGCAGCTTGTCAGGAGGTTCCTACGAGCAGTACGTC. Protein product: CASSLSGGSYEQYV.

The rearrangement uses TRBV5-1 and TRBJ1-2; D gene uncertain. The CDR3 has 15 amino acids. Germline CDR1 reads SGHRS; CDR2 reads YFSETQ. V was pared by 0 bases and J by 7 bases, with 16 bases between. CDR3 DNA: TGCGCCAGCAGCTTGGCCTTAAATACTGTCTTTGGCTACACCTTC. Encoded protein: CASSLALNTVFGYTF.

The chain has TRBV5-6 and TRBJ1-1; D uncertain. Trimming pared 2 bases from V and 3 bases from J, leaving 11 bases between. CDR1 and CDR2 from the germline V gene are SGHDT and YYEEEE. The CDR3 consists of 14 residues. CDR3 sequence reads: CASSFQVLDTEAFF. CDR3 nucleotide sequence: TGTGCCAGCAGCTTTCAAGTCTTGGACACTGAAGCTTTCTTT. Full variable domain (outside the CDR3, taken from reference TRBV5-6 and TRBJ1-1): DAGVTQSPTHLIKTRGQQVTLRCSPKSGHDTVSWYQQALGQGPQFIFQYYEEEERQRGNFPDRFSGHQFPNYSSELNVNALLLGDSALYLCASSFQVLDTEAFFGQGTRLTVV.

The rearrangement links TRBV6-5 to TRBJ1-1, with 11 bases identical to TRBD1. CDR1 and CDR2 (germline): MNHEY, SVGAGI. The J segment lost 6 bases and the V segment lost 4 bases, leaving 1 base of the junction unmatched. This CDR3 spans 13 amino acids. The CDR3 DNA sequence: TGTGCCAGCAGTTCGGGACAGGGGGCTGAAGCTTTCTTT. Its protein is CASSSGQGAEAFF.

This clone was observed once. This chain uses TRBV10-2 with TRBJ2-2; D gene uncertain. CDR1 and CDR2 (germline): WSHSY, SAAADI. The CDR3 extends over 15 amino acids. Between the trimmed V and J ends, which lost 7 bases and 0 bases, there was a span of 12 bases. DNA of the CDR3: TGCGCCAGCAATGGCCCCCGGGCGAACACCGGGGAGCTGTTTTTT. It specifies CASNGPRANTGELFF.